These 28 T cell receptor beta chains came from one sample sequenced in a study of early T cells in non-severe SARS-CoV-2 infection. MiXCR was run by TCRdb on the 5' RACE reads, yielding one entry per CDR3 protein. The profile shows about 64,000 distinct CDR3 sequences, about 12% of them singletons. This material consisted of whole blood, taken at baseline. These receptor sequences come from an adult who was a healthcare worker with PCR-confirmed SARS-CoV-2 infection or an uninfected control (not recorded which).

This clonotype has just a few counts. The rearrangement joins TRBV20-1 to TRBJ2-7; D perhaps matches TRBD1 (6 bases). This CDR3 comprises 12 residues. The V and J ends lost 7 bases and 4 bases respectively, with 14 bases between them. Germline V gene lookup returns CDR1 DFQATT and CDR2 SNEGSKA (reference sequence). As DNA, the CDR3 is TGCAGTGGCAGGGACAATCTATACGAGCAGTACTTC. It codes for CSGRDNLYEQYF.

This rearrangement joins TRBV7-2 to TRBJ2-1; tentatively, D is TRBD2 (5 bases). The CDR3 runs 15 residues. The V gene's germline CDR1 is SGHTA and CDR2 FQGNSA. V was trimmed by 1 base and J by 3 bases, leaving 10 bases between them. The CDR3 loop is CASSLGADVYNEQFF. CDR3 DNA sequence: TGTGCCAGCAGCTTAGGAGCGGACGTCTACAATGAGCAGTTCTTC.

J is TRBJ2-7 and V is TRBV6-2 or TRBV6-3, with 9 positions matching TRBD1. In germline, CDR1 is MNHEY, CDR2 SVGEGT. V was pared by 6 bases and J by 3 bases, with 9 bases of the junction left unmatched. This CDR3 is built from 15 residues. CDR3 nucleotides: TGTGCCAGCAGACATACCGGGACAGGGCACTACGAGCAGTACTTC. This sequence encodes CASRHTGTGHYEQYF.

The V and J genes are TRBV24-1 and TRBJ1-5; D gene unclear. Germline V gives CDR1 KGHDR, CDR2 SFDVKD. This CDR3 has 12 residues. Trimming stripped 4 bases from V and 7 bases from J, with 7 bases between. The CDR3 nucleotides read TGTGCCACCAGTGACCAAGGACAGCCCCAGCATTTT. It encodes CATSDQGQPQHF.

This clonotype was seen many times. This chain links TRBV20-1 with TRBJ2-1; D gene uncertain. Germline CDR1 is DFQATT and CDR2 is SNEGSKA (reference sequence). The V and J ends lost 0 bases and 8 bases respectively, with 11 bases between them. This CDR3 is built from 13 residues. In DNA, the CDR3 is TGCAGTGCTAGAGATCTTGTCGGATATGAGCAGTTCTTC. Its translation: CSARDLVGYEQFF.

This chain joins TRBV6-4 and TRBJ2-1; D possibly corresponds to TRBD1 (6 bases). Germline V CDR1 and CDR2: MRHNA, SNTAGT. V shed 0 bases and J shed 5 bases, with 11 bases lying between them. The CDR3 length is 15 residues. This CDR3 reads CASSDSADSHNEQFF. In DNA, the CDR3 is TGTGCCAGCAGTGACTCGGCGGACAGTCACAATGAGCAGTTCTTC.

The rearrangement links TRBV27 to TRBJ1-2; D is ambiguous. The CDR3 loop spans 14 amino acids. V shed 0 bases and J shed 2 bases, with 7 bases lying between them. The germline V gene has CDR1 MNHEY and CDR2 SMNVEV (reference sequence). CDR3 bases: TGTGCCAGCAGTTTATCGCCGAGAAACTATGGCTACACCTTC. It codes for CASSLSPRNYGYTF.

This clonotype was seen a few times. V gene TRBV11-2 combines with J gene TRBJ2-1; D is undetermined. Germline V gene lookup returns CDR1 SGHAT and CDR2 FQNNGV. V was shortened by 2 bases and J by 3 bases, with 11 bases between the two germline ends. The CDR3 extends over 15 amino acids. CDR3 amino acids: CASSLYSTNYNEQFF. The CDR3 coding sequence is TGTGCCAGCAGCTTATACTCTACGAACTACAATGAGCAGTTCTTC. The full variable domain, rest sourced from reference TRBV11-2 and TRBJ2-1, is EAGVAQSPRYKIIEKRQSVAFWCNPISGHATLYWYQQILGQGPKLLIQFQNNGVVDDSQLPKDRFSAERLKGVDSTLKIQPAKLEDSAVYLCASSLYSTNYNEQFFGPGTRLTVL.

This clonotype was seen a few times. The chain links TRBV12-3 or TRBV12-4 to TRBJ2-7; D not certain. V lost 4 bases to trimming and J lost 3 bases, with 19 bases between them. CDR3 length: 16 amino acids. The CDR3 is CASSSSDGPTLYEQYF. The CDR3 DNA is TGTGCCAGCAGTTCCTCAGACGGGCCGACCCTCTACGAGCAGTACTTC.

The rearrangement uses TRBV18 and TRBJ2-7; D not certain. Trimming left V 3 bases short and J 3 bases short, with 6 bases between. Germline V gene sequence: CDR1 KGHSH, CDR2 LQKENI. CDR3 length: 12 amino acids. The CDR3 loop is CASSPRGYEQYF. Here the CDR3 DNA reads TGTGCCAGCTCACCGCGCGGCTACGAGCAGTACTTC.

This clonotype has a handful of counts. The rearrangement uses TRBV18 and TRBJ1-1; 7 positions agree with TRBD1. The germline CDR1 and CDR2 sequences are KGHSH and LQKENI. V was pared by 2 bases and J by 7 bases, with 1 base of the junction left unmatched. The CDR3 has 12 residues. CDR3: CASSPYRGEAFF. The DNA for the CDR3 is TGTGCCAGCTCACCATACAGGGGTGAAGCTTTCTTT.

The V call is TRBV7-4, the J call TRBJ1-1, with 7 nucleotides matching TRBD1. Losses at the gene ends were 3 bases for V and 5 bases for J; bases not matched to a gene: 9. The CDR3 sequence is 15 residues long. Germline CDR1 is SGHVT and CDR2 is SQSDAQ. CDR3 bases: TGTGCCAGCAGCTTTAGCCAGGGGGAGGGGACTGAAGCTTTCTTT. Protein sequence: CASSFSQGEGTEAFF.

This clonotype was counted only a few times. The chain carries TRBV19 and TRBJ2-7, with 8 bases fitting TRBD1. This CDR3 has 14 amino acids. V shed 5 bases and J 4 bases; nucleotides not matched to a gene: 7. Germline V gene sequence: CDR1 LNHDA, CDR2 SQIVND (reference sequence). The chain's CDR3 is CASSPGQGLYEQYF. In DNA, the CDR3 is TGTGCCAGTAGTCCCGGACAGGGCCTGTACGAGCAGTACTTC.

The chain recombines TRBV4-3 with TRBJ2-3; tentatively, D is TRBD2 (6 bases). The germline V gene encodes CDR1 LGHNA and CDR2 YSLEER. Trimming stripped 4 bases from V and 5 bases from J, with 13 bases between. This CDR3 region has 14 residues. CDR3 sequence: CASSPQEGVDTQYF. For the CDR3, the DNA is TGCGCCAGCAGCCCCCAGGAGGGCGTAGATACGCAGTATTTT.

The chain is built from TRBV29-1 and TRBJ2-7; D gene unclear. Germline-derived CDR1 and CDR2 are SQVTM and ANQGSEA. Trimming cost V 6 bases and J 1 base, with 4 bases left between them. This CDR3 is built from 10 residues. In nucleotides, the CDR3 is TGCAGCGTCCCATCCTACGAGCAGTACTTC. It encodes CSVPSYEQYF.

The V gene is TRBV6-2 or TRBV6-3, the J gene TRBJ1-1, with D possibly being TRBD1 (6 bases). Germline CDR1 and CDR2: MNHEY and SVGEGT. V gave up 0 bases and J gave up 4 bases, with 12 bases separating them. This CDR3 is 15 amino acids long. Here the CDR3 DNA reads TGTGCCAGCAGTTACTCCGGGGGCCGGGGCACTGAAGCTTTCTTT. The encoded protein is CASSYSGGRGTEAFF.

This chain connects TRBV2 to TRBJ2-7; TRBD1 matches at 9 bases. Looked up from germline, CDR1 is SNHLY and CDR2 is FYNNEI. The junction had 5 bases not matched to a gene; V was cut back by 5 bases and J by 3 bases. This CDR3 spans 14 amino acids. The CDR3 spells CASSPGTGNYEQYF. CDR3 in DNA: TGTGCCAGCAGTCCCGGGACAGGGAACTACGAGCAGTACTTC.

In its sample, this clonotype was seen many times. This chain uses TRBV7-2 with TRBJ2-1, with TRBD2 identical over 15 bases. Trimming took 5 bases from V and 6 from J; bases not matched to a gene: 11. CDR3 length: 18 amino acids. Germline loops: CDR1 SGHTA, CDR2 FQGNSA. As DNA, the CDR3 is TGTGCCAGCAGCCCGAGGACTAGCGGGAGGGCCTTATCCAATGAGCAGTTCTTC. It specifies CASSPRTSGRALSNEQFF.

The chain couples TRBV19 to TRBJ1-3; D ambiguous. This CDR3 comprises 12 residues. CDR1 is LNHDA, CDR2 SQIVND, per germline (reference sequence). Trimming removed 11 bases from V and 2 bases from J, with 10 bases in between. In nucleotides, the CDR3 is TGTGCCTCCACGACAACTGGAAACACCATATATTTT. Translated, it gives CASTTTGNTIYF.

The chain joins TRBV6-1 to TRBJ2-2; 8 bases line up with TRBD1. The CDR3 sequence is 14 residues long. Germline V gene sequence: CDR1 MNHNS, CDR2 SASEGT. Trimming cost V 6 bases and J 4 bases; bases outside gene matches: 4. CDR3 DNA: TGTGCCAGCAGGGCCACAGGGGGCACCGGGGAGCTGTTTTTT. It codes for CASRATGGTGELFF.

The chain couples TRBV6-5 to TRBJ1-2; D perhaps matches TRBD1 (6 bases). V lost 10 bases to trimming and J lost 6 bases, with 18 bases between them. Per the germline V gene, CDR1 is MNHEY and CDR2 is SVGAGI. The length of the CDR3 is 13 residues. The CDR3 loop reads CATMKIRGHGYTF. The CDR3 DNA follows: TGTGCCACCATGAAGATTCGGGGGCATGGCTACACCTTC.

This clonotype was picked up a small number of times. This chain links TRBV4-2 with TRBJ2-7; D gene unclear. The CDR3 spans 15 residues. CDR1 and CDR2 (germline): LGHNA, YNFKEQ. V dropped 1 base and J dropped 2 bases, with 12 bases sitting between them. The CDR3 loop reads CASSQGRGQTYEQYF. The CDR3 nucleotides are TGTGCCAGCAGCCAAGGCCGCGGCCAGACCTACGAGCAGTACTTC.

This clonotype was recorded a few times. The V and J genes are TRBV13 and TRBJ2-7, with TRBD2 matching 9 bases. Trimming cost V 5 bases and J 5 bases; bases outside gene matches: 4. The germline V gene encodes CDR1 PRHDT and CDR2 FYEKMQ (reference sequence). The length of the CDR3 is 13 residues. The CDR3, as DNA: TGTGCCAGCAGCGGCGGGGGGGCGAACGAGCAGTACTTC. This sequence encodes CASSGGGANEQYF.

In this sample, this clonotype turned up a few times. The conserved phenylalanine or tryptophan is not found at the CDR3 terminus, so this likely reflects a read error. It is unclear where the CDR3 begins or ends on the DNA, so no DNA is shown, and the CDR3 is as TCRdb lists it. The rearrangement links TRBV12-3 or TRBV12-4 to TRBJ2-4; TRBD1, the D gene given by the table, was not confirmed from the DNA. The CDR3 is made up of 12 amino acids, end residues included. This CDR3 reads CASSRPDRGFNL.

The chain links TRBV20-1 to TRBJ2-7, with 7 bases matching TRBD2. With 3 bases clipped from V and 7 bases from J, the junction kept 9 bases outside the gene matches. Germline V gives CDR1 DFQATT, CDR2 SNEGSKA (reference sequence). The CDR3 covers 13 residues. The chain's CDR3 is CSARGDYRAEQYF. In nucleotides, the CDR3 is TGCAGTGCTAGGGGGGACTACAGAGCTGAGCAGTACTTC.

This clonotype was counted only a few times. V is TRBV3-1 and J is TRBJ1-1; D gene ambiguous. There are 11 residues in the CDR3. Trimming took 2 bases from V and 2 from J, leaving 0 bases between them. Germline CDR1 LGHDT, CDR2 YNNKEL (reference sequence). CDR3 in amino acids: CASSQNTEAFF. In nucleotides, the CDR3 is TGTGCCAGCAGCCAAAACACTGAAGCTTTCTTT.

The rearrangement links TRBV29-1 to TRBJ1-2, with D possibly being TRBD1 (5 bases). This CDR3 spans 12 amino acids. Germline V gives CDR1 SQVTM, CDR2 ANQGSEA. V dropped 2 bases and J dropped 6 bases, with 10 bases sitting between them. The CDR3 loop is CSVETGANGYTF. The CDR3 DNA is TGCAGCGTTGAAACCGGGGCTAATGGCTACACCTTC. The variable domain in full, completed from reference TRBV29-1 and TRBJ1-2, reads SAVISQKPSRDICQRGTSLTIQCQVDSQVTMMFWYRQQPGQSLTLIATANQGSEATYESGFVIDKFPISRPNLTFSTLTVSNMSPEDSSIYLCSVETGANGYTFGSGTRLTVV.

This clonotype turned up a few times. J is TRBJ1-1 and V is TRBV27, with D possibly being TRBD1 (6 bases). The CDR3 totals 15 residues. Between the trimmed V and J ends, which lost 4 bases and 2 bases, there was a span of 14 bases. The germline gives CDR1 MNHEY, CDR2 SMNVEV (reference sequence). CDR3 residues: CASSWRGGANTEAFF. Written as DNA, the CDR3 is TGTGCCAGCAGTTGGAGGGGGGGAGCTAACACTGAAGCTTTCTTT.